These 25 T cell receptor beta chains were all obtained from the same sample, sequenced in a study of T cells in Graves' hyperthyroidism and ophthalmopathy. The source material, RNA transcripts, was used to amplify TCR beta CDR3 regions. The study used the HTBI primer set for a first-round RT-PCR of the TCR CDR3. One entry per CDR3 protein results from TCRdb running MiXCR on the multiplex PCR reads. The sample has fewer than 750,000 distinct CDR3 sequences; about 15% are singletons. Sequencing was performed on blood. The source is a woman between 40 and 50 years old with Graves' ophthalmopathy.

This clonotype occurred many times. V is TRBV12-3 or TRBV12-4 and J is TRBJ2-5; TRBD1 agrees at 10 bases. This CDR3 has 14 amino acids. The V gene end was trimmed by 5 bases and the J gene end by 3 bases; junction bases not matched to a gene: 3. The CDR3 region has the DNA TGTGCCAGCAGTGTGGACAGGGGGAAAGAGACCCAGTACTTC. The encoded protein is CASSVDRGKETQYF.

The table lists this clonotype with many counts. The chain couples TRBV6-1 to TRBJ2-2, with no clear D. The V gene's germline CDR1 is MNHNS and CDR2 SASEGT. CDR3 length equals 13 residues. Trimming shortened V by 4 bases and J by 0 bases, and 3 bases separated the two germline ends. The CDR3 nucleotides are TGTGCCAGCAGTGTCACGAACACCGGGGAGCTGTTTTTT. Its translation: CASSVTNTGELFF.

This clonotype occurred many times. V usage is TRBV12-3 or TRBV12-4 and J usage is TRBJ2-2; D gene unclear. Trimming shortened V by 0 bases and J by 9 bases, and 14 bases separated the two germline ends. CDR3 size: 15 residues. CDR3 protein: CASSLADGFDRELFF. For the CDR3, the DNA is TGTGCCAGCAGTTTAGCGGACGGATTTGATCGGGAGCTGTTTTTT.

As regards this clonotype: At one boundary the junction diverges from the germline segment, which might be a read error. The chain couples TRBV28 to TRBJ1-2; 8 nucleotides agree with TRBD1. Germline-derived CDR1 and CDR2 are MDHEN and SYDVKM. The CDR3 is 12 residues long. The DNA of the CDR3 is TGCGCCAGCAGTAGAGACAGGGGTTGGTACACCTTC. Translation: CASSRDRGWYTF.

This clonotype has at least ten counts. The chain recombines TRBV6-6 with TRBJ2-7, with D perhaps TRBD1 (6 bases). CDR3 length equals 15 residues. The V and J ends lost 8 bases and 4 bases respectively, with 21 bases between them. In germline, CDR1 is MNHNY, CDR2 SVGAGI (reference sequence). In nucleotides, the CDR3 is TGTGCCAGCGGGGACCGCGACAGGCCGTTTTACGAGCAGTACTTC. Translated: CASGDRDRPFYEQYF.

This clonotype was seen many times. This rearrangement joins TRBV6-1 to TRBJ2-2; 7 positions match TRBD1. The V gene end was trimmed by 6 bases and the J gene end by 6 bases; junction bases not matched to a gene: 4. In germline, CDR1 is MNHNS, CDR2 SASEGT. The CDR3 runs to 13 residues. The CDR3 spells CASSQDRAGELFF. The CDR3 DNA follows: TGTGCCAGCAGCCAAGACAGGGCCGGGGAGCTGTTTTTT.

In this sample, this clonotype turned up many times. CDR3 amino acids: CASSYSSPGVYQETQYF. The CDR3, as DNA: TGTGCCAGCAGTTACTCCTCGCCGGGAGTGTACCAAGAGACCCAGTACTTC. The chain uses TRBV6-5 and TRBJ2-5; TRBD2 is a possible D gene (6 bases). The CDR3 has 17 residues. Trimming left V 0 bases short and J 0 bases short, with 14 bases between. From germline, CDR1 is MNHEY and CDR2 SVGAGI.

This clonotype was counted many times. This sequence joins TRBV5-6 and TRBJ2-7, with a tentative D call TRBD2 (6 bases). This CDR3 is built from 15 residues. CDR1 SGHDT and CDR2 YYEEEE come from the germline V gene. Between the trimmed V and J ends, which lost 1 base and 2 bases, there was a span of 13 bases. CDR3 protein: CASSLIGGKTYEQYF. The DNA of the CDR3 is TGTGCCAGCAGCTTGATCGGCGGGAAGACCTACGAGCAGTACTTC.

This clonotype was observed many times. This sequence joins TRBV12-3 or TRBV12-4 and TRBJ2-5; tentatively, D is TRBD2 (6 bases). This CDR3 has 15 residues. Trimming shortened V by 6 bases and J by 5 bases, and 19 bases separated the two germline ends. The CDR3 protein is CASSGGGTRWETQYF. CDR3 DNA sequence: TGTGCCAGCAGCGGTGGGGGGACCCGGTGGGAGACCCAGTACTTC.

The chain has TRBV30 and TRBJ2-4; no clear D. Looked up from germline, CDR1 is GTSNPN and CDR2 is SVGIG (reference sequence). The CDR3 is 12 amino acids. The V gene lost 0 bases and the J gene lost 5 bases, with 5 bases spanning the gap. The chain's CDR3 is CAWSVRQNIQYF. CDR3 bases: TGTGCCTGGAGTGTAAGACAAAACATTCAGTACTTC. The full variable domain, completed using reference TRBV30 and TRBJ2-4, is SQTIHQWPATLVQPVGSPLSLECTVEGTSNPNLYWYRQAAGRGLQLLFYSVGIGQISSEVPQNLSASRPQDRQFILSSKKLLLSDSGFYLCAWSVRQNIQYFGAGTRLSVL.

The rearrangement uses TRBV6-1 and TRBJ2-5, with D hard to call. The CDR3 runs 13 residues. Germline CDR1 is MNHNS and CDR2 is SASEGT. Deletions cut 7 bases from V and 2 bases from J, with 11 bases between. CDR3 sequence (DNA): TGTGCCAGCATTCGTCAGTTACAAGAGACCCAGTACTTC. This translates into CASIRQLQETQYF.

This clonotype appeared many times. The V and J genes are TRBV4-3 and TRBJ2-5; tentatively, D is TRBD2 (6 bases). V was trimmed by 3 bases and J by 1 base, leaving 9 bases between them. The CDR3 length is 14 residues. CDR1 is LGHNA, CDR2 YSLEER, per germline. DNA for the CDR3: TGCGCCAGCAGCCACTCCGGGGGCCAAGAGACCCAGTACTTC. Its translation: CASSHSGGQETQYF.

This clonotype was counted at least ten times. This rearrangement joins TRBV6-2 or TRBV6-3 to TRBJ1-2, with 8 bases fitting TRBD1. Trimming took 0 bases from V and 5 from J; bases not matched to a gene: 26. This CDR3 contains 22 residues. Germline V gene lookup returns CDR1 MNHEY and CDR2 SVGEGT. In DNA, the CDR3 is TGTGCCAGCAGTTACTCAGGGAAGGGACAGGCAAATAACTATGGCGTTTGTTATGGCTACACCTTC. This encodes CASSYSGKGQANNYGVCYGYTF.

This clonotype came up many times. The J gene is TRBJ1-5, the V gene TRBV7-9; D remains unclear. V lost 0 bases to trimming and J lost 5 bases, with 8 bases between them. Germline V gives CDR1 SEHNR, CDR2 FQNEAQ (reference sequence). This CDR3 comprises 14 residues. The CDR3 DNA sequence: TGTGCCAGCAGCTTAGCGGACGGAGATCAGCCCCAGCATTTT. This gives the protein CASSLADGDQPQHF.

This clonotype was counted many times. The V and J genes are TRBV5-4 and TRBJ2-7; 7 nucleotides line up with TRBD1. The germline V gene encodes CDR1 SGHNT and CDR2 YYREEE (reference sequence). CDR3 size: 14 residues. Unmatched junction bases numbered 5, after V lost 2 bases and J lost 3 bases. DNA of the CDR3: TGTGCCAGCAGCTTTTACAGGGGATTCTACGAGCAGTACTTC. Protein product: CASSFYRGFYEQYF.

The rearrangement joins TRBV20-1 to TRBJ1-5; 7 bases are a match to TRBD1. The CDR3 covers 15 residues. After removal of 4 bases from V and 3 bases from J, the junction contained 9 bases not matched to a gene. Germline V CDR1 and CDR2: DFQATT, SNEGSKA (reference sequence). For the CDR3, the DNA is TGCAGTGCTACTCTGCAGGGGGGCCACAATCAGCCCCAGCATTTT. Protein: CSATLQGGHNQPQHF.

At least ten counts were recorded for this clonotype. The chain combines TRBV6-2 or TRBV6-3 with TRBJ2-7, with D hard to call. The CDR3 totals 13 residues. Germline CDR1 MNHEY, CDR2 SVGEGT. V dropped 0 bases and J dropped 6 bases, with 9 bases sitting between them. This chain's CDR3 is CASSYSRAVEQYF. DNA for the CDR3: TGTGCCAGCAGTTACTCAAGGGCAGTCGAGCAGTACTTC.

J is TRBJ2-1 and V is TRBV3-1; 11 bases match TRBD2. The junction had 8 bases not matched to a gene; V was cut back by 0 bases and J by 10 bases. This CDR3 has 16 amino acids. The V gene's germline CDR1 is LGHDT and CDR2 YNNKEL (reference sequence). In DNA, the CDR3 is TGTGCCAGCAGCCAAGATGAACTAGCGGGAGTGGAAGAGCAGTTCTTC. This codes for CASSQDELAGVEEQFF.

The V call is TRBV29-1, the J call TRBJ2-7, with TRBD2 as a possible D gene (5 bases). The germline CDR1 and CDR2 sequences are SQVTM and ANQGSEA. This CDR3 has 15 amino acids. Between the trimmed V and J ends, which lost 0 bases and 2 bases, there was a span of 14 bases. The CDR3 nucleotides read TGCAGCGTTGAAGAATCGGTACGGGGAACCTACGAGCAGTACTTC. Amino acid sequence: CSVEESVRGTYEQYF.

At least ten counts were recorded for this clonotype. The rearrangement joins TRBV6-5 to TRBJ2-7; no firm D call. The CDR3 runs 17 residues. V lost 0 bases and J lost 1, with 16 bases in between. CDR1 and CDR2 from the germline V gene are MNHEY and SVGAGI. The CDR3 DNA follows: TGTGCCAGCAGTTACTCCAGCGCTAGAAGTGGATCCTACGAGCAGTACTTC. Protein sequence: CASSYSSARSGSYEQYF.

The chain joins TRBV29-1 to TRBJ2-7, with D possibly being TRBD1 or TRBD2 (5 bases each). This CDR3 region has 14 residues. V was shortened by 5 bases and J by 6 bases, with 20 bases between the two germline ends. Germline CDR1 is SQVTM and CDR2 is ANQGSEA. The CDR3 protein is CSVSLPGPPGEQYF. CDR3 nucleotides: TGCAGCGTTTCTCTCCCGGGACCCCCTGGCGAGCAGTACTTC.

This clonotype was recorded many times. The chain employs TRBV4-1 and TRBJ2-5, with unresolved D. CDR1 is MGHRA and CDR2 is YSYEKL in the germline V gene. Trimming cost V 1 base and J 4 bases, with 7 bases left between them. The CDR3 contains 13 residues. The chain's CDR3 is CASSQVVGETQYF. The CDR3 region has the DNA TGCGCCAGCAGCCAAGTTGTGGGAGAGACCCAGTACTTC.

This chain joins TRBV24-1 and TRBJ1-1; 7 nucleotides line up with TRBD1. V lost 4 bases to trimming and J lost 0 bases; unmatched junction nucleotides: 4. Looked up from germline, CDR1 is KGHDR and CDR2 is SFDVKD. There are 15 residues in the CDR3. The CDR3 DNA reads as TGTGCCACCAGTGAGAGGGGGCGAATGAACACTGAAGCTTTCTTT. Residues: CATSERGRMNTEAFF.

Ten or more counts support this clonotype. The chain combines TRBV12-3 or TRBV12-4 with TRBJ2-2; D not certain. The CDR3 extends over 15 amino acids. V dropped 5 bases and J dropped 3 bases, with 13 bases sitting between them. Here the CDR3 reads CASSTGTAYTGELFF. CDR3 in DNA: TGTGCCAGCAGTACCGGAACAGCCTACACCGGGGAGCTGTTTTTT.

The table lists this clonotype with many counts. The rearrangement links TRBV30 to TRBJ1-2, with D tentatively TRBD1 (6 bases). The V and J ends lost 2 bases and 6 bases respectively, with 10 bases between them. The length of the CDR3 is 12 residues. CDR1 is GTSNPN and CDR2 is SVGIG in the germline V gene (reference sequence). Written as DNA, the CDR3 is TGTGCCTGGAGTTATCCAGGGGATGGCTACACCTTC. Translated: CAWSYPGDGYTF.